A single sample gave rise to the 20 T cell receptor beta chains below, sequenced in a study of early T cells in non-severe SARS-CoV-2 infection. In TCRdb, the 5' RACE reads were re-called with MiXCR into one record per CDR3 protein. In the table there are tens of thousands of distinct CDR3 sequences, 15% to 19% of which are singletons. The specimen was whole blood. The source is an adult who was a healthcare worker with PCR-confirmed SARS-CoV-2 infection or an uninfected control (not recorded which).

The rearrangement uses TRBV20-1 and TRBJ2-5; D unclear. CDR3 length: 14 residues. The V gene lost 0 bases and the J gene lost 1 base, with 9 bases spanning the gap. Germline values: CDR1 DFQATT, CDR2 SNEGSKA (reference sequence). The CDR3 nucleotides are TGCAGTGCTAGAGATCTTGCGACCCAAGAGACCCAGTACTTC. Its protein is CSARDLATQETQYF.

This clonotype came up once. A read error may produce the germline difference seen at one junction end. The CDR3 nucleotides are TGTGCTAGCAGCGGCGGACAGAATGAAAAACTGTTTTTT. Its protein product is CASSGGQNEKLFF. The rearrangement joins TRBV7-7 to TRBJ1-4, with D tentatively TRBD1 (6 bases). The germline V gene has CDR1 SSHAT and CDR2 FNYEAQ (reference sequence). The CDR3 extends over 13 amino acids.

This clonotype was observed a handful of times. V and J are TRBV28 and TRBJ2-2, with D unclear. Germline V gives CDR1 MDHEN, CDR2 SYDVKM. The CDR3 covers 14 residues. The V and J ends lost 5 bases and 7 bases respectively, with 14 bases between them. The CDR3 region has the DNA TGTGCCAGCAGTATCACAACAGCTAACGGGGAGCTGTTTTTT. This gives the protein CASSITTANGELFF.

This rearrangement joins TRBV6-1 to TRBJ1-5, with D unclear. Germline CDR1 and CDR2: MNHNS and SASEGT. This CDR3 is 15 amino acids long. V was pared by 7 bases and J by 0 bases, with 13 bases between. In DNA, the CDR3 is TGTGCCAGCACCGCTGCGGGCCTTAGCAATCAGCCCCAGCATTTT. Protein product: CASTAAGLSNQPQHF.

The CDR3 region is CASSFSGQNYGYTF. Written as DNA, the CDR3 is TGCGCCAGCAGCTTCTCAGGACAGAACTATGGCTACACCTTC. The rearrangement uses TRBV5-1 and TRBJ1-2; D perhaps matches TRBD1 (6 bases). The length of the CDR3 is 14 residues. The V gene lost 2 bases and the J gene lost 2 bases, with 10 bases spanning the gap. The germline gives CDR1 SGHRS, CDR2 YFSETQ.

This clonotype has more than one count but fewer than ten. CDR3 protein: CASSVGDRAYEQYF. In nucleotides, the CDR3 is TGTGCCAGCAGCGTAGGGGACAGGGCCTACGAGCAGTACTTC. This chain uses TRBV9 with TRBJ2-7; the match to TRBD1 covers 9 bases. This CDR3 is built from 14 residues. Germline-derived CDR1 and CDR2 are SGDLS and YYNGEE. The trim removed 0 bases at V and 2 bases at J, leaving 0 bases unmatched.

The table lists this clonotype with a count of one. The CDR3 spells CASSPSGLFDNEQFF. DNA of the CDR3: TGTGCCAGCAGTCCAAGCGGACTTTTCGACAATGAGCAGTTCTTC. This chain connects TRBV28 to TRBJ2-1; the D gene is possibly TRBD2 (5 bases). CDR1 MDHEN and CDR2 SYDVKM come from the germline V gene. V gave up 5 bases and J gave up 5 bases, with 16 bases separating them. This CDR3 is 15 amino acids long. The full variable domain, in which reference TRBV28 and TRBJ2-1 provide the parts outside the CDR3, is DVKVTQSSRYLVKRTGEKVFLECVQDMDHENMFWYRQDPGLGLRLIYFSYDVKMKEKGDIPEGYSVSREKKERFSLILESASTNQTSMYLCASSPSGLFDNEQFFGPGTRLTVL.

For this clonotype: A read error is possible here, since a much larger clone lies one base away. The chain couples TRBV27 to TRBJ2-7, with D possibly TRBD2 on 5 matching bases. V dropped 3 bases and J dropped 7 bases, with 10 bases sitting between them. Germline V gene data show CDR1 as MNHEY and CDR2 as SMNVEV (reference sequence). This CDR3 region has 12 residues. For the CDR3, the DNA is TGTGCCAGCAGTTTTCAAGGGAGAGAGCAGTACTTC. It specifies CASSFQGREQYF.

The chain carries TRBV28 and TRBJ2-1; D is uncertain. CDR1 and CDR2 (germline): MDHEN, SYDVKM. CDR3 length: 12 amino acids. V lost 2 bases and J lost 10, with 9 bases in between. CDR3 nucleotides: TGTGCCAGCAGTTTACTGGGGTTCGAGCAGTTCTTC. The encoded protein is CASSLLGFEQFF.

The chain combines TRBV2 with TRBJ2-4; 7 nucleotides agree with TRBD2. The CDR3 contains 15 residues. Germline loops: CDR1 SNHLY, CDR2 FYNNEI. J was trimmed by 3 bases and V by 8 bases; bases with no gene match: 10. CDR3 nucleotide sequence: TGTGCCAGCGCGACAGTCGGACTAGGCAAAAACATTCAGTACTTC. Its translation: CASATVGLGKNIQYF. The variable domain in full, with the rest retrieved from reference TRBV2 and TRBJ2-4, is EPEVTQTPSHQVTQMGQEVILRCVPISNHLYFYWYRQILGQKVEFLVSFYNNEISEKSEIFDDQFSVERPDGSNFTLKIRSTKLEDSAMYFCASATVGLGKNIQYFGAGTRLSVL.

This clonotype showed up many times. This CDR3 reads CASSLEFPGHMYF. CDR3 nucleotides: TGTGCCAGCAGCTTAGAATTTCCGGGTCACATGTACTTC. The V call is TRBV7-2, the J call TRBJ2-4; no reliable D call. The CDR3 runs to 13 residues. Trimming removed 1 base at V and 15 bases at J, with 16 bases between. Per the germline V gene, CDR1 is SGHTA and CDR2 is FQGNSA.

This clonotype was seen a few times. This chain joins TRBV7-6 and TRBJ2-1; D gene ambiguous. The germline V gene has CDR1 SGHVS and CDR2 FNYEAQ. This CDR3 has 13 residues. The V end lost 4 bases, the J end lost 0 bases, and 4 bases lay between the germline ends. The CDR3 sequence: CASSWSSYNEQFF. CDR3 bases: TGTGCCAGCAGCTGGAGCTCCTACAATGAGCAGTTCTTC.

This clonotype was counted only a few times. V is TRBV7-6 and J is TRBJ2-3, with 9 bases lining up with TRBD2. Germline V lookup: CDR1 SGHVS, CDR2 FNYEAQ. The length of the CDR3 is 16 residues. The junction had 10 bases not matched to a gene; V was cut back by 5 bases and J by 4 bases. The CDR3 loop is CASSRLAGSTPDTQYF. The CDR3 region has the DNA TGTGCCAGCAGCCGTCTAGCGGGGAGTACGCCAGATACGCAGTATTTT.

Details on this clonotype: One end of the junction does not line up with germline, which may come from a read error. The chain is built from TRBV20-1 and TRBJ2-1, with a tentative D call TRBD2 (6 bases). This CDR3 has 14 residues. Germline CDR1 and CDR2: DFQATT and SNEGSKA (reference sequence). DNA for the CDR3: TGCAGTGCGAGAGCGGGTCCTGCGTACAATGAGCAGTTCTTC. Its translation is CSARAGPAYNEQFF.

This clonotype was observed a handful of times. The chain couples TRBV28 to TRBJ2-1; D unresolved. V shed 3 bases and J shed 8 bases, with 2 bases lying between them. The CDR3 contains 10 residues. Germline V gene lookup returns CDR1 MDHEN and CDR2 SYDVKM. CDR3 loop: CASSFDEQFF. CDR3 nucleotides: TGTGCCAGCAGTTTCGATGAGCAGTTCTTC.

A few counts support this clonotype. The chain links TRBV7-8 to TRBJ2-1; D is ambiguous. There are 15 residues in the CDR3. V lost 5 bases, J lost 7 bases, and 18 bases lay in between. Germline CDR1 and CDR2: SGHVS and FQNEAQ. In nucleotides, the CDR3 is TGTGCCAGCAGCACAAACTATTGGAATTCGAATGAGCAGTTCTTC. It translates to CASSTNYWNSNEQFF.

The chain has TRBV12-3 or TRBV12-4 and TRBJ1-4; 7 bases align to TRBD1. The CDR3 has 14 amino acids. J was trimmed by 4 bases and V by 6 bases; bases with no gene match: 5. The CDR3 coding sequence is TGTGCCAGCAGCCCGGGACAGTTTAATGAAAAACTGTTTTTT. It specifies CASSPGQFNEKLFF.

The CDR3: CSVEGQGANYGYTF. The CDR3 DNA reads TGCAGCGTTGAAGGGCAGGGGGCAAACTATGGCTACACCTTC. The genes are TRBV29-1 and TRBJ1-2, with 8 bases that match TRBD1. Germline loops: CDR1 SQVTM, CDR2 ANQGSEA. The V and J ends lost 1 base and 2 bases, in that order; junction bases with no gene match: 3. The CDR3 is 14 residues long.

The chain couples TRBV4-1 to TRBJ1-4, with D possibly TRBD1 on 5 matching bases. The CDR3 length is 18 residues. Germline V gene data show CDR1 as MGHRA and CDR2 as YSYEKL. The V end was cut by 2 bases, the J end by 7 bases, with 23 bases between. CDR3 region: CASSQTPTMVARGEKLFF. The CDR3 DNA is TGCGCCAGCAGCCAAACCCCTACAATGGTTGCTAGGGGTGAAAAACTGTTTTTT.

V is TRBV27 and J is TRBJ1-5; D remains unclear. V shed 4 bases and J shed 11 bases, with 18 bases lying between them. Germline values: CDR1 MNHEY, CDR2 SMNVEV (reference sequence). This CDR3 has 14 residues. This CDR3 is CASSSRPSDAAQHF. In nucleotides, the CDR3 is TGTGCCAGCAGTTCCAGACCGTCCGATGCGGCCCAGCATTTT.